This TCR beta chain was identified in a study of cytomegalovirus exposure and HLA in healthy donors. Broader study findings: Associated with cytomegalovirus, according to the listing, were 150 to 200 TCR beta chains.

Turning to this clone: Its antigen is not identified.

The trim removed 5 bases at V and 0 bases at J, leaving 5 bases unmatched. Germline lookup yields CDR1 SGHVS and CDR2 FNYEAQ. The CDR3 has 16 amino acids. The primer mix had 60 Vbeta and 13 Jbeta primers. Generated by immunoSEQ multiplex PCR, the TCRdb table keeps only in-frame clones and is missing some. Seen here are more than 130,000 clones, around three quarters observed once, and the top ten hold over 6.5%. What was sequenced was PBMCs. J is TRBJ1-3 and V is TRBV7-6; 9 bases line up with TRBD1. The sequence was collected from a man aged 35 to 55 in good health and CMV-seropositive. CDR3 DNA: TGTGCCAGCAGCCCGGGACAGGGCTTCTCTGGAAACACCATATATTTT. It encodes CASSPGQGFSGNTIYF.